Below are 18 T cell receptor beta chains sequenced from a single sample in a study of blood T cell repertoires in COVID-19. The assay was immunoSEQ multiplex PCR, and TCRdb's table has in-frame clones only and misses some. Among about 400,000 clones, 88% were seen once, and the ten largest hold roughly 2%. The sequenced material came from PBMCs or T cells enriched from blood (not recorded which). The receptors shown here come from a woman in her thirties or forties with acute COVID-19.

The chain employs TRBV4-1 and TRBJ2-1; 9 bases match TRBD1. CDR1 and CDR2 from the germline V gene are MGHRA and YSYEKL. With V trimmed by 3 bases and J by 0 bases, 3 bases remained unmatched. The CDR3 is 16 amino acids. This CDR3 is CASSHLGQGSYNEQFF. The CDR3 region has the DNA TGCGCCAGCAGCCACTTGGGACAGGGCTCCTACAATGAGCAGTTCTTC.

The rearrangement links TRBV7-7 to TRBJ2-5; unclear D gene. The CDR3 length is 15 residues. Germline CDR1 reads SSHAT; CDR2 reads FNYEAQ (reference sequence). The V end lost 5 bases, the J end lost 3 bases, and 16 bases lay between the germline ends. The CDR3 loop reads CASSPHGPPEETQYF. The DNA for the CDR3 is TGTGCCAGCAGCCCCCATGGGCCACCTGAAGAGACCCAGTACTTC.

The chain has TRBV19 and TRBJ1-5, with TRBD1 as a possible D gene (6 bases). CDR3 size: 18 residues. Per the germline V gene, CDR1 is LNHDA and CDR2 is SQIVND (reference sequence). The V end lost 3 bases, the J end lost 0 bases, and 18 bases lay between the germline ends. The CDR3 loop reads CASSIGQPPFYSNQPQHF. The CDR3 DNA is TGTGCCAGTAGTATTGGACAGCCACCCTTTTATAGCAATCAGCCCCAGCATTTT.

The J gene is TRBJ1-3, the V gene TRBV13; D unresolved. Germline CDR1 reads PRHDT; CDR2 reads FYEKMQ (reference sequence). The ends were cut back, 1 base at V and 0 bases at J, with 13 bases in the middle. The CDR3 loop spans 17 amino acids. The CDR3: CASSLARPSGSGNTIYF. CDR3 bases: TGTGCCAGCAGCTTAGCCCGTCCCTCAGGCTCTGGAAACACCATATATTTT.

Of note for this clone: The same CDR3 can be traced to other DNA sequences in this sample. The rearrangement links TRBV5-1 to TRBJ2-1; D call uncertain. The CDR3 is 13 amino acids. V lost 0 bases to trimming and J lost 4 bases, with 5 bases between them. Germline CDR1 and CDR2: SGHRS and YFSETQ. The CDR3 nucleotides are TGCGCCAGCAGCTTGGACTCTTACAATGAGCAGTTCTTC. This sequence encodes CASSLDSYNEQFF.

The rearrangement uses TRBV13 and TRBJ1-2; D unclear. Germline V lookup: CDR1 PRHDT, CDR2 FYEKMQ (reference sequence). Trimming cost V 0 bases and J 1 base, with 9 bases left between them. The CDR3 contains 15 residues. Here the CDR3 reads CASSLGTADNYGYTF. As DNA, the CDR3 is TGTGCCAGCAGCTTAGGGACGGCGGATAACTATGGCTACACCTTC.

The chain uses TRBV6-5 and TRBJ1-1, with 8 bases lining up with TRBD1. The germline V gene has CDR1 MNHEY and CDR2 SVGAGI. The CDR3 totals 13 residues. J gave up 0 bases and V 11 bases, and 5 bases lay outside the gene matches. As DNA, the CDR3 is TGTGCCGCAGCGGGACAGGTGAACACTGAAGCTTTCTTT. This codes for CAAAGQVNTEAFF.

This CDR3 reads CASSQGRPSTDTQYF. The CDR3 DNA reads as TGTGCCAGCAGCCAGGGCAGGCCCAGCACAGATACGCAGTATTTT. The chain links TRBV3-1 (or the pseudogene TRBV3-2) to TRBJ2-3; D is uncertain. Between the trimmed V and J ends, which lost 3 bases and 0 bases, there was a span of 10 bases. The CDR3 has 15 amino acids. Looked up from germline, CDR1 is LGHDT and CDR2 is YNNKEL (reference sequence).

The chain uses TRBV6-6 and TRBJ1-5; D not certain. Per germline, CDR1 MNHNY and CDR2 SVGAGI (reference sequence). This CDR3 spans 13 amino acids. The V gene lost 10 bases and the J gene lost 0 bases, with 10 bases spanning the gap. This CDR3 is CAIKLYSNQPQHF. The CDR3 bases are TGTGCCATCAAGCTTTATAGCAATCAGCCCCAGCATTTT.

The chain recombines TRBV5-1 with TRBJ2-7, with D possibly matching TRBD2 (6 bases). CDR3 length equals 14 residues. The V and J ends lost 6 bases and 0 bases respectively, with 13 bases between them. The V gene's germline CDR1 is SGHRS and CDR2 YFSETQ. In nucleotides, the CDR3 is TGCGCCAGCAAAGAACAGGAGGGCTCCTACGAGCAGTACTTC. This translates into CASKEQEGSYEQYF.

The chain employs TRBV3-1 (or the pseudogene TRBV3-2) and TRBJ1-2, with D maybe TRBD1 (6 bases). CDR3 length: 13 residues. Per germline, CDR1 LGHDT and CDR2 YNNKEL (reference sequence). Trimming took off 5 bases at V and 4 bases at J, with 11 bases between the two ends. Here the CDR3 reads CASSGRTVYGYTF. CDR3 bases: TGTGCCAGCAGCGGGCGGACAGTCTATGGCTACACCTTC.

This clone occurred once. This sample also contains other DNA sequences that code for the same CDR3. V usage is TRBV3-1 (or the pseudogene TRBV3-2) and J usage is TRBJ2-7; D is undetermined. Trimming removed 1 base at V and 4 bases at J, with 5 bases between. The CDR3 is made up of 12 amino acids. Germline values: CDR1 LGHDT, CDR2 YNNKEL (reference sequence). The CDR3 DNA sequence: TGTGCCAGCAGCCAAGGTCCGTACGAGCAGTACTTC. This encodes CASSQGPYEQYF.

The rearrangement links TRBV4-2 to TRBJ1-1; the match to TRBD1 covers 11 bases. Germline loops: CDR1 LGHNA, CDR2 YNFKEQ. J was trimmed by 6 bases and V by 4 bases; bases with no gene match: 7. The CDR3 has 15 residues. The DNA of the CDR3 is TGTGCCAGCAGCCGGGGACAGGACAGGGGGCCTGAAGCTTTCTTT. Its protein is CASSRGQDRGPEAFF.

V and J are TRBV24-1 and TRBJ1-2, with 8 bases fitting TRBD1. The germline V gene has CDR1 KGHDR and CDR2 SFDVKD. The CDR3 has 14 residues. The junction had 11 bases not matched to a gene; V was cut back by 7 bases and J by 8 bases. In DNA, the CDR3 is TGTGCCACCAGGGACAGGGAAAACATTGGAGGCTACACCTTC. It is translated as CATRDRENIGGYTF.

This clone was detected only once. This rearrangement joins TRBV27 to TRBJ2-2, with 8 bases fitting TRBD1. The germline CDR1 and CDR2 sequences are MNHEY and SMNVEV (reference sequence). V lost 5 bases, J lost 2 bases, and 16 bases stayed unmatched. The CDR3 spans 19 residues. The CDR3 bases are TGTGCCAGCAGTCCCCGGGGCAGGGGGCTATTGGGAAACACCGGGGAGCTGTTTTTT. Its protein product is CASSPRGRGLLGNTGELFF.

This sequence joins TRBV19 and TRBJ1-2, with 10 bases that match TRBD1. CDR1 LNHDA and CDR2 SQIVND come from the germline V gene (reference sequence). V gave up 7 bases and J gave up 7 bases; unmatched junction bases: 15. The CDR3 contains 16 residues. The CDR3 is CASTTDRGLGSRGYTF. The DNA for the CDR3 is TGTGCCAGTACCACGGACAGGGGGTTGGGTTCCCGTGGCTACACCTTC. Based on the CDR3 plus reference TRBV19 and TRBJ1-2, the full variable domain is DGGITQSPKYLFRKEGQNVTLSCEQNLNHDAMYWYRQDPGQGLRLIYYSQIVNDFQKGDIAEGYSVSREKKESFPLTVTSAQKNPTAFYLCASTTDRGLGSRGYTFGSGTRLTVV.

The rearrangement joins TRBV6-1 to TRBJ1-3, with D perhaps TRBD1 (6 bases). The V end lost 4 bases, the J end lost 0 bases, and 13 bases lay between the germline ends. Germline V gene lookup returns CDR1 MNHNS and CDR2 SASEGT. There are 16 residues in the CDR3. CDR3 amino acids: CASSVNDRSSGNTIYF. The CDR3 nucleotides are TGTGCCAGCAGTGTGAATGACAGGAGCTCTGGAAACACCATATATTTT.

The CDR3 protein is CASSLTGTGYGYTF. CDR3 DNA: TGTGCCAGCAGTTTAACCGGGACAGGGTATGGCTACACCTTC. The rearrangement joins TRBV27 to TRBJ1-2; TRBD1 matches at 9 bases. V lost 2 bases and J lost 5; bases outside the gene matches: 3. Per germline, CDR1 MNHEY and CDR2 SMNVEV (reference sequence). This CDR3 is 14 amino acids long.